This entry is about one TCR beta chain. This specimen belongs to a study of blood T cell repertoires in COVID-19. Across the study: Sites across the United States, Italy and Spain contributed samples from acute and convalescent COVID-19.

Method: immunoSEQ multiplex PCR; TCRdb's copy keeps in-frame clones and lacks some. The sample contains some 120,000 clones, roughly 80% of which appear only once. The sequence was obtained from a woman aged 50 to 60 with acute or convalescent COVID-19. Input material: peripheral blood.

The CDR3 region is CASSIDSVSYNEQFF. In DNA form, the CDR3 reads TGTGCCAGTAGTATAGACTCGGTGTCCTACAATGAGCAGTTCTTC. The rearrangement joins TRBV19 to TRBJ2-1; D gene unclear. CDR3 length: 15 amino acids. Trimming removed 0 bases from V and 1 base from J, with 7 bases in between. CDR1 is LNHDA, CDR2 SQIVND, per germline (reference sequence).